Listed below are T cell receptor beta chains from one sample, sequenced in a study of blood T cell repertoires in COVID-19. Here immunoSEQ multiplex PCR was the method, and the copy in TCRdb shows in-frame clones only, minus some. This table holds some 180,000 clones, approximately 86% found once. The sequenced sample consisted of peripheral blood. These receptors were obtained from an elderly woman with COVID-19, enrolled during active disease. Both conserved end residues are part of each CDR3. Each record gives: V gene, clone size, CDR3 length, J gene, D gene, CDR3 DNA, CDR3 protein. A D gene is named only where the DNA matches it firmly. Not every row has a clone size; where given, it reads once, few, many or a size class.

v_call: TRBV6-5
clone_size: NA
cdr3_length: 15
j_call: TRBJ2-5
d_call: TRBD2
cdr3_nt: TGTGCCAGCAGGCTGGGACTAGCCTGGGGAGAGACCCAGTACTTC
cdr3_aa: CASRLGLAWGETQYF

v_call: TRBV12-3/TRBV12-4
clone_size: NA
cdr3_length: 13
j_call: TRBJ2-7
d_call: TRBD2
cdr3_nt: TGTGCTAGCAGCCCCGGGACTAACTACGAGCAGTACTTC
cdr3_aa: CASSPGTNYEQYF

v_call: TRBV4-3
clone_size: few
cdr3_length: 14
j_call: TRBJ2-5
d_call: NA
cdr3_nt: TGCGCCAGCAGCCCTCGCGGGCCGCCAGAGACCCAGTACTTC
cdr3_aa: CASSPRGPPETQYF

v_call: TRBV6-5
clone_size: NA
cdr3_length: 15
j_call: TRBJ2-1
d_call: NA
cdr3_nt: TGTGCCAGCACCCCTAGCGCCAGCTCCTACAATGAGCAGTTCTTC
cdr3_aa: CASTPSASSYNEQFF

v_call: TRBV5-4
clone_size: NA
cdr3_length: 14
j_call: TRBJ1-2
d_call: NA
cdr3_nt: TGTGCCAGCAGCTTCCCAAACCTAAACTATGGCTACACCTTC
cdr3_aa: CASSFPNLNYGYTF

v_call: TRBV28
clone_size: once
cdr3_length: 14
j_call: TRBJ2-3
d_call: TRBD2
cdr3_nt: TGTGCCAGCCTTACTAGCGGAGTTACAGATACGCAGTATTTT
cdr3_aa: CASLTSGVTDTQYF

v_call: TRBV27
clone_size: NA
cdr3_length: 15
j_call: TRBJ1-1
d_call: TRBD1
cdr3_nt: TGTGCCAGCAGTTTGGGGACAGGGGGCGTAACTGAAGCTTTCTTT
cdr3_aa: CASSLGTGGVTEAFF

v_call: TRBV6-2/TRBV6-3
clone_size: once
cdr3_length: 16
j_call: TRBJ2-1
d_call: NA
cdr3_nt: TGTGCCAGCAGTTACTCGATTTCTAGATGGAACAATGAGCAGTTCTTC
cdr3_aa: CASSYSISRWNNEQFF

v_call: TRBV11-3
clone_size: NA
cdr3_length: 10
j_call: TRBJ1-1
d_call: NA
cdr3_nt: TGTGCCAGCCGGTCCATCTTGGCTTTCTTT
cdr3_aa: CASRSILAFF

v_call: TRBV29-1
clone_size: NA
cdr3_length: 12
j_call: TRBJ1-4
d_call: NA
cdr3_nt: TGCAGCGTTGGGGCAGGTAATGAAAAACTGTTTTTT
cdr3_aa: CSVGAGNEKLFF

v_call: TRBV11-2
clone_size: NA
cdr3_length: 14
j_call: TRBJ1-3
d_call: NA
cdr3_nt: TGTGCCAGCAGCTTACCGGGACTACGAAACACCATATATTTT
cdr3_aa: CASSLPGLRNTIYF

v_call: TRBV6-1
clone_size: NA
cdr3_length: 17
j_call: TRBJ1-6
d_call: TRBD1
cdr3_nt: TGTGCCAGCAGTGAATGGACAGGGGCCATCTATAATTCACCCCTCCACTTT
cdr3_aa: CASSEWTGAIYNSPLHF

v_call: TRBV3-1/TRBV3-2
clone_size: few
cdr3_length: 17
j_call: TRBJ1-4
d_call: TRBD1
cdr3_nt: TGTGCCAGCAGCCAAGACGGATGGGACAGAGAGAATGAAAAACTGTTTTTT
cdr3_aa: CASSQDGWDRENEKLFF

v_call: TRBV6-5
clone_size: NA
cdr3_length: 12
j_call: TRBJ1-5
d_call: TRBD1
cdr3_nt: TGTGCCAGCGGCAGGGGGAATCAGCCCCAGCATTTT
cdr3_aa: CASGRGNQPQHF

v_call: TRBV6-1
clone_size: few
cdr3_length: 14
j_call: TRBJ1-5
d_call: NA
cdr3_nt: TGTGCCAGCAGTGAAGGAACACCTTATCAGCCCCAGCATTTT
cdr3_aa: CASSEGTPYQPQHF

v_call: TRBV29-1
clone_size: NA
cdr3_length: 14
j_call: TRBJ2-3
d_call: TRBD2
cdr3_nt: TGCAGCGTTTCGGGGGGTAGCGTGGGAGATACGCAGTATTTT
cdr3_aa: CSVSGGSVGDTQYF

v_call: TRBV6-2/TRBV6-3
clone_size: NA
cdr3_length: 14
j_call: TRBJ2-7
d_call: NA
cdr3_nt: TGTGCCAGCAGTTTCGGGTCGGTTCGTTACGAGCAGTACTTC
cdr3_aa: CASSFGSVRYEQYF

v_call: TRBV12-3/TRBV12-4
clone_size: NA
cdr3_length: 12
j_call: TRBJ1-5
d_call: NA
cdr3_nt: TGTGCCAGCAGTTTCACGCAGGAGCCCCAGCATTTT
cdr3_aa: CASSFTQEPQHF

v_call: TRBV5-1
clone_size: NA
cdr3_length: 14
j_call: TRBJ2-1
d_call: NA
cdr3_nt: TGCGCCAGCAGCCCAGCGACAAACAGGAATGAGCAGTTCTTC
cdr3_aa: CASSPATNRNEQFF

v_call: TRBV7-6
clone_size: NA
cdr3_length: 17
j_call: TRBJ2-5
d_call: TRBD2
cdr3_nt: TGTGCCAGCAGCTTAGCCTCTGCTAGCGGGAGAGGAGAGACCCAGTACTTC
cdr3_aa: CASSLASASGRGETQYF

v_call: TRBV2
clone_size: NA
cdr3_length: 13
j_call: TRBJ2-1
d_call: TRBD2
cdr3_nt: TGTGCCAGCACGGATAAACTAGCGGGACTCAAGTTCTTC
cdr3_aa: CASTDKLAGLKFF

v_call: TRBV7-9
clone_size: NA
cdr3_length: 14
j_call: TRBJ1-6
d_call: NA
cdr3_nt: TGTGCCAGCAGCTTGGAGGGGCGGCTTTCACCCCTCCACTTT
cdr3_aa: CASSLEGRLSPLHF

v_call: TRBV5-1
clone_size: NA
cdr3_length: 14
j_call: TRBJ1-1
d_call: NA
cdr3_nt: TGCGCCAGCAGCTTGAGAGGTTGGGACACTGAAGCTTTCTTT
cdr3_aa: CASSLRGWDTEAFF

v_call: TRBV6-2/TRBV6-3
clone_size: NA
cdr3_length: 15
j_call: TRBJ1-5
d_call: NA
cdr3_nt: TGTGCCAGCAGTTACTCGTTGGAGGGCAATCAGCCCCAGCATTTT
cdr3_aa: CASSYSLEGNQPQHF

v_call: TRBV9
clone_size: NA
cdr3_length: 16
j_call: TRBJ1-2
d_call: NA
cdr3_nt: TGTGCCAGCAGCGTAATCACCAGGGGCCTACACTATGGCTACACCTTC
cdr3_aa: CASSVITRGLHYGYTF

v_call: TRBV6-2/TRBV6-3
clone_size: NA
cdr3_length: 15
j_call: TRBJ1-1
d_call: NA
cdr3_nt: TGTGCCAGCAGCCTAGAGAGGTCAGGGGTTACTGAAGCTTTCTTT
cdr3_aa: CASSLERSGVTEAFF

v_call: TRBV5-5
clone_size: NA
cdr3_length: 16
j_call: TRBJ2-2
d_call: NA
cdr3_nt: TGTGCCAGCAGCTTGGTGACAGCAGCGAACACCGGGGAGCTGTTTTTT
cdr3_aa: CASSLVTAANTGELFF

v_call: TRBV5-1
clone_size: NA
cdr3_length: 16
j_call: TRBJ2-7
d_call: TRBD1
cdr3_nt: TGCGCCAGCAGCTTGACCTACGGACAGGGAGGAGGCGAGCAGTACTTC
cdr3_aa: CASSLTYGQGGGEQYF

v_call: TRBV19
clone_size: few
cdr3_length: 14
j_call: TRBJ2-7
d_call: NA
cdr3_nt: TGTGCCAGTAGAGTCGGGTCCTCCTCCTACGAGCAGTACTTC
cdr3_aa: CASRVGSSSYEQYF

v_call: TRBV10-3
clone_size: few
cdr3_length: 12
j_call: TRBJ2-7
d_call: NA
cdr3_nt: TGTGCCATCAGTGAGTCTAGATACGAGCAGTACTTC
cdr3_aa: CAISESRYEQYF

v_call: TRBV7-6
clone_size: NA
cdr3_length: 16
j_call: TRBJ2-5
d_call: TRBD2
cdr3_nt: TGTGCCAGCAGTAAAGGGGGACTAGCGGGACAAGAGACCCAGTACTTC
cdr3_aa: CASSKGGLAGQETQYF

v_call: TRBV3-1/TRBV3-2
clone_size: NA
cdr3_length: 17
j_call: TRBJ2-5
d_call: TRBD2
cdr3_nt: TGTGCCAGCAGCCCCCTGATCTCTAGCGGGAGAGGAGAGACCCAGTACTTC
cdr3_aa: CASSPLISSGRGETQYF

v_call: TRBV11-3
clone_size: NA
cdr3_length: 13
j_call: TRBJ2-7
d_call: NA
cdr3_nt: TGTGCCAGCAGCGAGGGCAGCACCTACGAGCAGTACTTC
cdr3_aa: CASSEGSTYEQYF

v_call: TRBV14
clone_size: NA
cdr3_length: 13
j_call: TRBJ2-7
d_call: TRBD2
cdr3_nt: TGTGCCAGCAGCCCGGGGCCTCTAGCGGCGGCGTACTTC
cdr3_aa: CASSPGPLAAAYF